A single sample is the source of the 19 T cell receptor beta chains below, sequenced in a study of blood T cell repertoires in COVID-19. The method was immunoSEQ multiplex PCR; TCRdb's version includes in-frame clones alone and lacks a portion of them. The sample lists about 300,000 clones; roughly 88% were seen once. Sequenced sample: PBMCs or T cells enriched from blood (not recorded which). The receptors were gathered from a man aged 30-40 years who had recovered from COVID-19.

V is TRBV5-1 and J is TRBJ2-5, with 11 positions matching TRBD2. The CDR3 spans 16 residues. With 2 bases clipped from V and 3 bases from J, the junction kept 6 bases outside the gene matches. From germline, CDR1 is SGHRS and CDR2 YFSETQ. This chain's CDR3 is CASSFTLAGGKETQYF. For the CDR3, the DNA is TGCGCCAGCAGCTTTACCCTAGCGGGGGGTAAAGAGACCCAGTACTTC. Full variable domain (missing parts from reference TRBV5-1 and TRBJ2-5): KAGVTQTPRYLIKTRGQQVTLSCSPISGHRSVSWYQQTPGQGLQFLFEYFSETQRNKGNFPGRFSGRQFSNSRSEMNVSTLELGDSALYLCASSFTLAGGKETQYFGPGTRLLVL.

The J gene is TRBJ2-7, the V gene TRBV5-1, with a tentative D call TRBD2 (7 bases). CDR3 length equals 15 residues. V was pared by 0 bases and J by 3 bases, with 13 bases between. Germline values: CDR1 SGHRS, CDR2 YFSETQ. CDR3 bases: TGCGCCAGCAGCTTGGTGGGAGGGGACATCTACGAGCAGTACTTC. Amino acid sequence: CASSLVGGDIYEQYF.

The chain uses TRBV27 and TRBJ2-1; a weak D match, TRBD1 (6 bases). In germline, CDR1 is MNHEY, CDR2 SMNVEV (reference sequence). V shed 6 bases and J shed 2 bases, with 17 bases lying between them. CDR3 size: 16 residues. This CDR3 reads CASREVGDTPYNEQFF. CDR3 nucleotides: TGTGCCAGCAGAGAAGTAGGGGACACCCCCTACAATGAGCAGTTCTTC.

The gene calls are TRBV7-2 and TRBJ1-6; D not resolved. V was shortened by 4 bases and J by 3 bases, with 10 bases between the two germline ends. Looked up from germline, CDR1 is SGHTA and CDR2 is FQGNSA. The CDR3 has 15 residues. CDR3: CASSSSGLYNSPLHF. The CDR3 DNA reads TGTGCCAGCAGCTCCTCCGGACTCTATAATTCACCCCTCCACTTT.

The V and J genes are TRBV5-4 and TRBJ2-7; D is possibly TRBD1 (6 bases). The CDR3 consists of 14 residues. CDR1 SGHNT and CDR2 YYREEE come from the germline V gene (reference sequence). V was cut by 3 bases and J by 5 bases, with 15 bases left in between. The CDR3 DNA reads TGTGCCAGCAGCTACGACAGGTTGCCCGACGAGCAGTACTTC. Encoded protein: CASSYDRLPDEQYF.

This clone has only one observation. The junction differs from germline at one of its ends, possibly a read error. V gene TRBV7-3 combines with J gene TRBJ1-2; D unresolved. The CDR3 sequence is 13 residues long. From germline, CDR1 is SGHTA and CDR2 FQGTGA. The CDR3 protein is CATSQYLGSGYTF. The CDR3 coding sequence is TGTGCCACCAGCCAGTATTTGGGCTCTGGCTACACCTTC.

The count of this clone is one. CDR3: CASSSGQGGSYEQYF. As DNA, the CDR3 is TGCGCCAGCAGCTCAGGACAGGGAGGCTCCTACGAGCAGTACTTC. J is TRBJ2-7 and V is TRBV5-1; the match to TRBD1 covers 8 bases. Germline CDR1 is SGHRS and CDR2 is YFSETQ. V was clipped by 3 bases and J by 0 bases; unmatched bases: 5. The CDR3 runs to 15 residues.

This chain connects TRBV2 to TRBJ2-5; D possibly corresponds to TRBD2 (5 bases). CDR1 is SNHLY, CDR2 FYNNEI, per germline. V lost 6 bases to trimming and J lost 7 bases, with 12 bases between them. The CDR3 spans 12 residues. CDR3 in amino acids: CASRGGGRTQYF. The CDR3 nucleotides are TGTGCCAGCAGAGGAGGTGGGAGGACCCAGTACTTC.

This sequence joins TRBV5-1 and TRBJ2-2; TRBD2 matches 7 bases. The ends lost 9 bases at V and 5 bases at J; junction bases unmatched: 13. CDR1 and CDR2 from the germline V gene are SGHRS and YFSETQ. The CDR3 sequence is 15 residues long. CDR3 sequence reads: CATTPGSSGTGELFF. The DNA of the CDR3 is TGCGCCACCACACCAGGGTCTAGCGGTACCGGGGAGCTGTTTTTT.

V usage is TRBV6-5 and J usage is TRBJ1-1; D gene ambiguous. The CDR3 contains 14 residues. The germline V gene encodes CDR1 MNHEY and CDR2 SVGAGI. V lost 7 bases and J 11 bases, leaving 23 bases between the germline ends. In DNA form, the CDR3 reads TGTGCCAGCACCCCGTCGGAGTTATACATCAACGCTTTCTTT. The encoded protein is CASTPSELYINAFF.

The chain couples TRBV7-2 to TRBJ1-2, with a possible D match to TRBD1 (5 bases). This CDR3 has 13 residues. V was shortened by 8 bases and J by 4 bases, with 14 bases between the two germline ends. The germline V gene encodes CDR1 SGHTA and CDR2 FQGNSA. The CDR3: CASVGAGVYGYTF. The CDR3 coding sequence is TGTGCCAGCGTTGGGGCAGGAGTCTATGGCTACACCTTC.

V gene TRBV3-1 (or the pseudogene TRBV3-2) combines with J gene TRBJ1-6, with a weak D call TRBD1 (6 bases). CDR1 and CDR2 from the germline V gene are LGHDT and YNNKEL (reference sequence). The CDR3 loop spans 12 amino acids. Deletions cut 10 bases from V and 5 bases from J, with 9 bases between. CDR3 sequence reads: CATGDDNSPLHF. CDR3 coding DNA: TGTGCCACAGGGGATGATAATTCACCCCTCCACTTT.

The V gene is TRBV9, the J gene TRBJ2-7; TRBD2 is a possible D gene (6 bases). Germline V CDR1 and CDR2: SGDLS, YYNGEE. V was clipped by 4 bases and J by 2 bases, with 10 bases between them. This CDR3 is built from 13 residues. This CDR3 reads CASSTGVAYEQYF. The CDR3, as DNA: TGTGCCAGCAGCACGGGAGTTGCCTACGAGCAGTACTTC.

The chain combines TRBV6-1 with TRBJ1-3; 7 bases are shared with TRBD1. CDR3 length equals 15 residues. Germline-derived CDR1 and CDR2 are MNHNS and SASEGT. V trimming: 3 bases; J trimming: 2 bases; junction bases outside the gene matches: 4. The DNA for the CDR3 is TGTGCCAGCAGTGACAGGCAGGGGGCTGGAAACACCATATATTTT. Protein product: CASSDRQGAGNTIYF.

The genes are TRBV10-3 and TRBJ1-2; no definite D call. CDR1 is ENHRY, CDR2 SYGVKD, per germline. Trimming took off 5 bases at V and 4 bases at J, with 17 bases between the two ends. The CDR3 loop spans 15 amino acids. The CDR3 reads CAISSARGDGYGYTF. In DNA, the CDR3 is TGTGCCATCAGTTCCGCACGGGGAGATGGCTATGGCTACACCTTC.

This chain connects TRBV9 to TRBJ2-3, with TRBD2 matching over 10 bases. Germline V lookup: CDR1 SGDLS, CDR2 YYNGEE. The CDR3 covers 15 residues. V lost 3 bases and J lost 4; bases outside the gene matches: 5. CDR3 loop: CASSGSGGISDTQYF. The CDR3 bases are TGTGCCAGCAGCGGTAGCGGGGGGATCTCAGATACGCAGTATTTT.

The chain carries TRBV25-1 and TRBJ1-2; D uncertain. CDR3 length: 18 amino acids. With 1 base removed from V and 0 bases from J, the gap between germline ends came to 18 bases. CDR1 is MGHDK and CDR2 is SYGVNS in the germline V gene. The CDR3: CASSEFLVAGPTNYGYTF. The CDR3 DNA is TGTGCCAGCAGTGAATTTCTGGTGGCAGGCCCAACTAACTATGGCTACACCTTC.

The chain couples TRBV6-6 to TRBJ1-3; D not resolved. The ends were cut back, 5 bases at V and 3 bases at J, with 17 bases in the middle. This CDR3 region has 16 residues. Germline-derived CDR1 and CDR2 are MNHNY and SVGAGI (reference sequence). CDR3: CASSGGWTPNGNTIYF. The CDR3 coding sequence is TGTGCCAGCAGTGGCGGGTGGACCCCAAATGGAAACACCATATATTTT.

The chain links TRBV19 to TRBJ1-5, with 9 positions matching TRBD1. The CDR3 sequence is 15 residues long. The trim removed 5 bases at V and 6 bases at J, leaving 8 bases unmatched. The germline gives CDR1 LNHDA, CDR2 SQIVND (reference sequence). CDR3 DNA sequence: TGTGCCAGTAGTGCATCGGGACAGGGATTTCAGCCCCAGCATTTT. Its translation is CASSASGQGFQPQHF.